This T cell receptor beta chain was observed in a study of shared clonotypes between healthy human individuals. CDR1 and CDR2 from the germline V gene are SNHLY and FYNNEI. The CDR3 extends over 12 amino acids. Findings and limits, study-wide: The four-donor shared clonotypes exceeded non-shared clonotypes in generation probability, with non-shared ones scoring lower. Clonotype sharing across donors was expected to vary with sequencing depth.

Data came from immunoSEQ multiplex PCR; TCRdb stores just in-frame clones and leaves some out. The data show 2 million to 3 million clones, approximately 93% seen once. In regard to this clone: Antigen: not known.

V and J are TRBV2 and TRBJ1-1, with D possibly matching TRBD1 (5 bases). This TCR derives from a man aged 18 to 35 in good health. Some clones in this sample may be carry-over from other donors' samples. The sample comprised naive CD4+ T cells from PBMCs. The subset denotes: CD45RA+ positively selected. The DNA for the CDR3 is TGTGCAGGTAACGGGGGGTCCCCTGAAGCTTTCTTT. Residues: CAGNGGSPEAFF.